This TCR beta chain is from a study of blood T cells in healthy people across ages. Points from the study as a whole: The unsorted PBMCs prevented any conclusive comparison of naive versus antigen-experienced cells. Researchers judged that diversity estimates from one million T cells fell short of true values.

Note on this clonotype: Its target is not known.

Alongside a J-beta primer mix, a sample-barcoded 5' primer served in a second PCR lasting about 7 to 12 cycles. TCRdb re-called the 5' RACE reads through MiXCR, storing one row per CDR3 protein. The sample has about 510,000 distinct CDR3 sequences, roughly a quarter seen once. The CDR3 spans 15 residues. The germline gives CDR1 DFQATT, CDR2 SNEGSKA (reference sequence). V lost 1 base and J lost 7; bases outside the gene matches: 4. The same data also contributed to another study, on T cells of mothers and their children. As that report states: There were no persistent microchimeric T cell clones detected.

The TCR comes from a boy between 2 and 10 years old in good health. The gene calls are TRBV20-1 and TRBJ2-2, with 12 bases lining up with TRBD1. Specimen: blood. CDR3 sequence reads: CSARVGTGGHGELFF. The CDR3 nucleotides read TGCAGTGCTAGAGTTGGGACAGGGGGCCACGGGGAGCTGTTTTTT.